What follows describes a single T cell receptor beta chain. No cognate antigen has been identified for it. Nothing much larger sits one base from this clone, and base qualities are not available. The data are from a study of naive and memory T cell subsets (dated 2017 in TCRdb). Study-wide context: An open-source, UMI-based TCR alpha and beta sequencing pipeline was applied to sorted naive and memory peripheral blood T cell subsets. The functional CMV T cell responses agreed completely with IgG serology results. RNA was DNase-treated and reverse transcribed with TCR constant-region primers, mostly using SuperScript III.

The CDR1 and CDR2 encoded by the germline V gene are SGHRS and YFSETQ. Ends trimmed: V by 0 bases, J by 0 bases; bases unmatched to a gene: 3. The CDR3 holds 16 amino acids from the cysteine to the phenylalanine. Just CDR3 DNA is preserved here, 48 bases in frame from base 1. TCR alpha and beta chain libraries were amplified separately from the second PCR step onward. To determine each donor's CMV status, fresh PBMCs were stimulated overnight with CMV viral lysate, and IFNgamma production from CD4+ T cells was then assessed. Miltenyi beads were used first to positively select CD4 T cells, and CD8 T cells were then positively selected from the CD4-negative fraction. After staining for CD3, CD4, CD8, CD45RA, CD27 and a live/dead dye, cells were sorted on a BD Aria II into four subsets based on CD45RA and CD27. Blood was obtained from a few healthy volunteers, and the blood from each volunteer was fractionated into CD4 and CD8 T cells and subsequently into four differentiation subsets. About 120 ml of peripheral blood was taken from each donor, and PBMC were separated by density-gradient centrifugation on Ficoll-Paque PLUS. After sorting, cells were lysed in RLT buffer, RNA was extracted using a Qiagen RNeasy kit, and the extracted RNA was stored at -80 degrees C.

Broad study findings and their caveats: TCR abundance followed a power law with an exponent that was different for naive and memory subsets but consistent across the three individuals. RNA-based TCR counts may be affected by expression changes linked to T cell activation and differentiation. A few larger clonotypes were present in naive repertoires, especially CD8 naive repertoires, and these clonotypes were possibly memory cells re-expressing CD45RA. The repertoire findings for the naive and memory subsets could not be validated against a ground truth, as none was available. Following error correction, more than 95% of naive TCR sequences occurred only once, which made naive abundance distributions much steeper than those of memory subsets. In both CD4 and CD8 cells, going from naive through CM, EM and EMRA, the Gini index went up while Shannon and inverse Simpson diversity went down. Each clonotype was defined as a single alpha or beta chain sequence rather than as a paired alpha/beta receptor.

Libraries came from UMI-ligation and nested PCR. The beta constant-region primer consisted of an equimolar mixture of two oligonucleotides that together covered TRBC1 and TRBC2. The ligated cDNA went through four rounds of PCR with nested alpha and beta constant-region primers together with the SP2 primer. A single-stranded oligonucleotide carrying the SP2 primer and a 12-nucleotide UMI was ligated to the 3' end of the cDNA by T4 RNA ligase 1. Incubation of the ligation reaction lasted roughly 20-25 hours at 16 degrees C. PCR2 was usually performed as a SYBR Green qPCR and halted at a preset threshold so that over-amplification would not occur. Apart from the first purification, every purification step used Agencourt AMPure XP magnetic beads. Library quantification was done by Qubit, followed by a TapeStation check on which the main peak was expected at around 650 bp. Sequencing of the pooled libraries was done on an Illumina MiSeq using v2 2x251 paired-end kits, which typically yielded roughly 0.9-2.2 million reads per sample. Each sample was pooled at 3 to 5 nM, and about 4.5-7% PhiX was included to help cluster recognition. Concerning the study's data processing: V and J genes were assigned to Demultiplexor-processed FASTQ reads by Decombinator through tag matching, with a single base-pair mismatch being allowed. By using UMIs, Collapsinator corrected both sequencing errors and the frequency errors caused by PCR heterogeneity. TCRs were translated and CDR3s were extracted from the conserved cysteine to the FGXG phenylalanine by CDR3Translator, with non-productive sequences being flagged. Gini, Shannon entropy and inverse Simpson indices were computed after subsampling the repertoires to the same number of UMI-defined TCRs. Within the linear range, a power law was fitted to clonotype abundance distributions using maximum likelihood. For one naive CD8 sample, the pipeline and MIGEC produced similar UMI counts, unique TCR numbers and clonal distributions. In one analysis, naive TCRs also found in any memory subset of the same donor were removed from the naive repertoire. A set of roughly 7,000 CMV-associated CDR3 sequences, compiled from VDJdb and a published dataset, was used to search the repertoires. Using fastp at Q25 and MiXCR, TCRdb reprocessed the public reads and kept productive beta chains. Rows are unified per CDR3 protein, each entry keeping the most common DNA and genes. The V and J calls here are based on TCRdb, not the publication. The sample has around 160,000 distinct CDR3 sequences on record, 20% to 25% of them singletons. 0.1% to 0.11% of the sample is held by the ten biggest clonotypes.

The chain couples TRBV5-1 to TRBJ2-4, with 7 central nucleotides matching TRBD2. The sequence came from a human donor in good health. The sequenced sample consisted of naive CD4+ T cells from blood. The cell subset or site label on this specimen signifies: naive T cells, CD45RA high CD27+. The DNA reads as follows: TGCGCCAGCAGCTTGGATCCTAGCGGAGCCAAAAACATTCAGTACTTC. Its product reads: CASSLDPSGAKNIQYF. When the CDR3 is completed using the reference TRBV5-1 and TRBJ2-4 genes on either side, the full variable domain is KAGVTQTPRYLIKTRGQQVTLSCSPISGHRSVSWYQQTPGQGLQFLFEYFSETQRNKGNFPGRFSGRQFSNSRSEMNVSTLELGDSALYLCASSLDPSGAKNIQYFGAGTRLSVL.